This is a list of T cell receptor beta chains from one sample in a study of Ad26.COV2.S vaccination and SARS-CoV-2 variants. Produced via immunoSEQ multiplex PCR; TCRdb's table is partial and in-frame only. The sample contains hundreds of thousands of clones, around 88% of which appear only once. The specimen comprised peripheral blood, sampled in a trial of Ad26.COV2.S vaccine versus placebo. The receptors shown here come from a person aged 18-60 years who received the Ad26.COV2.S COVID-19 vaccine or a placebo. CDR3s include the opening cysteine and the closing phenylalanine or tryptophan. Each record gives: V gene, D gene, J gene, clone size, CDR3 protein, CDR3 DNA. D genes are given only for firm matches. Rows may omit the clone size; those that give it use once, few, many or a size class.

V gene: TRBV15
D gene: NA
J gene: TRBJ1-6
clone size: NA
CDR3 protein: CATSRDRGVNSPLHF
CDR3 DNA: TGTGCCACCAGCAGAGATAGGGGGGTAAATTCACCCCTCCACTTT

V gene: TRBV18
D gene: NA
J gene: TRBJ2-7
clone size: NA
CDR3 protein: CASSPRVATDPYEQYF
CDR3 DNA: TGTGCCAGCTCACCACGGGTAGCGACGGATCCCTACGAGCAGTACTTC

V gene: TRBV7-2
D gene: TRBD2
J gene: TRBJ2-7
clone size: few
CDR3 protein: CASSPTSGVRGEQYF
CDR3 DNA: TGTGCCAGCAGCCCGACTAGCGGGGTGCGGGGCGAGCAGTACTTC

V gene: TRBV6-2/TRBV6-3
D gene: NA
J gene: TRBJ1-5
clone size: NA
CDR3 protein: CASSYGGGSWPQHF
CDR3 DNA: TGTGCCAGCAGTTACGGGGGGGGTTCTTGGCCCCAGCATTTT

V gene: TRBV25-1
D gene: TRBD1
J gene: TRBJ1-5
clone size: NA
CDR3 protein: CASRGQGGNQPQHF
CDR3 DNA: TGTGCCAGCAGAGGACAGGGAGGCAATCAGCCCCAGCATTTT

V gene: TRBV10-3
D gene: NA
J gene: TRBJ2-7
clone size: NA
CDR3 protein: CAISELVGLDEQYF
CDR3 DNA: TGTGCCATCAGTGAGTTGGTAGGGCTTGACGAGCAGTACTTC

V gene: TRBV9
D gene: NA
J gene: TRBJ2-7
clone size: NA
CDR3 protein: CASSPGQGSYYEQYF
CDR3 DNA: TGTGCCAGCAGCCCTGGGCAGGGGTCATACTACGAGCAGTACTTC

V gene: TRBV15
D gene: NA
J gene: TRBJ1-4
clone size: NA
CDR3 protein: CATSSRSLTGSNEKLFF
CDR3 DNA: TGTGCCACCAGCAGTCGAAGCCTGACCGGCTCTAATGAAAAACTGTTTTTT

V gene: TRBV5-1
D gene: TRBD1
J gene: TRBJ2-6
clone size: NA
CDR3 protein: CASSPVPGQFSKGANVLTF
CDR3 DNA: TGCGCCAGCAGCCCCGTCCCGGGACAGTTCTCTAAAGGGGCCAACGTCCTGACTTTC

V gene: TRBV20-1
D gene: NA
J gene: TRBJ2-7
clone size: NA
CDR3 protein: CSASYTGTFTYEQYF
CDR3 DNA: TGCAGTGCTAGTTATACCGGGACCTTCACCTACGAGCAGTACTTC

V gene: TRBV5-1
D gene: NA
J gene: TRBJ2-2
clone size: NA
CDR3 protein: CASKKRLKSDSETGELFF
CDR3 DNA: TGCGCCAGCAAGAAAAGGCTCAAATCGGATTCGGAAACCGGGGAGCTGTTTTTT

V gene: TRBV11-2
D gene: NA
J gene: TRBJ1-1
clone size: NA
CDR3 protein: CASINYGTKNTEAFF
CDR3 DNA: TGTGCCAGCATCAATTACGGGACTAAGAACACTGAAGCTTTCTTT

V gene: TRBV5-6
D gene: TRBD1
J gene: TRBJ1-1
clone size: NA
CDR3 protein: CASSGGQAVNTEAFF
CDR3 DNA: TGTGCCAGCAGCGGTGGACAGGCGGTGAACACTGAAGCTTTCTTT

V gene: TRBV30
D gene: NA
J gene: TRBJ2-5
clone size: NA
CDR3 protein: CAWRGSYQETQYF
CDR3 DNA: TGTGCCTGGAGGGGCAGTTACCAAGAGACCCAGTACTTC

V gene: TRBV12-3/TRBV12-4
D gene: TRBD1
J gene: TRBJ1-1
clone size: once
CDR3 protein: CASSLDRGAFF
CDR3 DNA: TGTGCCAGCAGCCTCGACAGGGGAGCTTTCTTT

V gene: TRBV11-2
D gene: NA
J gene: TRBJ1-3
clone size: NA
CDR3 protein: CASSLARGSGNTIYF
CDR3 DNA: TGTGCCAGCAGCCTGGCCCGAGGCTCTGGAAACACCATATATTTT

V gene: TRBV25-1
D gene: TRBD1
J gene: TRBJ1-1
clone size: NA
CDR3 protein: CASTDTRDSHTEAFF
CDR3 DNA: TGTGCCAGCACCGACACCAGGGACAGTCACACTGAAGCTTTCTTT

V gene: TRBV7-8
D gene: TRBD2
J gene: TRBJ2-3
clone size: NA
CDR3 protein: CASSLDSASGGADTQYF
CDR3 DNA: TGTGCCAGCAGCTTAGACTCGGCTAGCGGGGGGGCGGATACGCAGTATTTT

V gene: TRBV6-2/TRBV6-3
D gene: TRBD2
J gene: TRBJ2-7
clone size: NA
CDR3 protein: CASSPGLAGDDEQYF
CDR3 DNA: TGTGCCAGCAGCCCGGGACTAGCGGGAGACGACGAGCAGTACTTC

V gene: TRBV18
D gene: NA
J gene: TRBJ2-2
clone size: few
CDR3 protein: CASSPPNTGELFF
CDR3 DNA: TGTGCCAGCTCACCACCGAACACCGGGGAGCTGTTTTTT

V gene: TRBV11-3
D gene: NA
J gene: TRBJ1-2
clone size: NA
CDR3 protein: CASSLPPFFGEGYTF
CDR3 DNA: TGTGCCAGCAGCTTACCCCCGTTCTTCGGAGAGGGCTACACCTTC

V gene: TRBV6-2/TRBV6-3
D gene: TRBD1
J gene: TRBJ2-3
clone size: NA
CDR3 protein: CASSWDSTRDTQYF
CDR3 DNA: TGTGCCAGCAGCTGGGACAGCACCAGAGATACGCAGTATTTT

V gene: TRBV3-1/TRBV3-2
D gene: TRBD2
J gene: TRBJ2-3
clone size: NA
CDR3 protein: CASSRLAGGSSDTQYF
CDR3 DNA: TGTGCCAGCAGCCGACTAGCGGGAGGGAGTTCAGATACGCAGTATTTT

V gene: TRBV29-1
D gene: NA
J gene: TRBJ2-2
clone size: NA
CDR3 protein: CSVVSGVNTGELFF
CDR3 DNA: TGCAGCGTTGTATCCGGGGTGAACACCGGGGAGCTGTTTTTT

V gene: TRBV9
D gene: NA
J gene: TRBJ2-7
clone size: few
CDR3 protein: CASSPGTTYEQYF
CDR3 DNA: TGTGCCAGCAGCCCAGGGACGACCTACGAGCAGTACTTC

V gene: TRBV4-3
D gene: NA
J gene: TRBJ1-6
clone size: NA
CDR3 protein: CASSQDITENSPLHF
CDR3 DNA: TGCGCCAGCAGCCAAGATATTACAGAAAATTCACCCCTCCACTTT

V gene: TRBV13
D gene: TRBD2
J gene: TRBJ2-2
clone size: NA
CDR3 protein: CASSSTATSSGELFF
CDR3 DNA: TGTGCCAGCAGCTCGACGGCGACTAGCTCCGGGGAGCTGTTTTTT

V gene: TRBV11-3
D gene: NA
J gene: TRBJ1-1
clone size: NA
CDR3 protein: CASSLAQNTEAFF
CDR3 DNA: TGTGCCAGCAGCTTAGCGCAGAACACTGAAGCTTTCTTT

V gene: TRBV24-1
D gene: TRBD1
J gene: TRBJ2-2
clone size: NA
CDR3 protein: CATSDLRDRGPGTGELFF
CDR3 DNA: TGTGCCACCAGTGATTTGCGCGACAGGGGGCCGGGCACCGGGGAGCTGTTTTTT

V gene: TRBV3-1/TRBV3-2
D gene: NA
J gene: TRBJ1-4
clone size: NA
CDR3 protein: CASSQDRILGEKLFF
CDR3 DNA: TGTGCCAGCAGCCAAGACCGCATTTTAGGTGAAAAACTGTTTTTT

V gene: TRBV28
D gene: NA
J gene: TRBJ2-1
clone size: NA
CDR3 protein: CASSSPLGYNEQFF
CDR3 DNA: TGTGCCAGCAGTTCTCCCCTCGGGTACAATGAGCAGTTCTTC

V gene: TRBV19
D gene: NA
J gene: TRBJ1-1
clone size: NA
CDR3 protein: CASRTGGYTEAFF
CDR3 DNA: TGTGCCAGCCGAACAGGAGGATACACTGAAGCTTTCTTT

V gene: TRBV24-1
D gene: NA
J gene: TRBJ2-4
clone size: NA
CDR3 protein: CATSDPKGGAAKNIQYF
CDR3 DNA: TGTGCCACCAGTGATCCTAAAGGGGGGGCGGCCAAAAACATTCAGTACTTC

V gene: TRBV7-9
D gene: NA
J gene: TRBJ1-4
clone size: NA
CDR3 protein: CASSLLGREKLFF
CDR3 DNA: TGTGCCAGCAGCTTACTGGGGCGGGAAAAACTGTTTTTT

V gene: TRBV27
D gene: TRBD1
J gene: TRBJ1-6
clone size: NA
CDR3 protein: CASSPGQGVVSPLHF
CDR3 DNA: TGTGCCAGCAGTCCCGGACAGGGGGTAGTTTCACCCCTCCACTTT

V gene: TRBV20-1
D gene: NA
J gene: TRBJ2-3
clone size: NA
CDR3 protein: CSAGSADTQYF
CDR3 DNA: TGCAGTGCAGGGAGCGCAGATACGCAGTATTTT

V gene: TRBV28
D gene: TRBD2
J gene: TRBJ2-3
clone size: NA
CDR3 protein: CASSPLAASTDTQYF
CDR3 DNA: TGTGCCAGCAGCCCCCTAGCGGCTAGCACAGATACGCAGTATTTT

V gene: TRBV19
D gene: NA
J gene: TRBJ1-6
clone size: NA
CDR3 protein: CASSATYRNSPLHF
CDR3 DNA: TGTGCCAGTAGTGCTACCTACAGAAACTCACCCCTCCACTTT

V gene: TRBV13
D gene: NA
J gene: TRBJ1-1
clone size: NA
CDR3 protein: CASSRTEAFF
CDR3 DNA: TGTGCCAGCTCACGGACTGAAGCTTTCTTT

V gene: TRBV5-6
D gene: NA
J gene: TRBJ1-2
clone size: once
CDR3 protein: CASSLAGYSGYTF
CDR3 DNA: TGTGCCAGCAGCTTGGCGGGGTATAGTGGCTACACCTTC

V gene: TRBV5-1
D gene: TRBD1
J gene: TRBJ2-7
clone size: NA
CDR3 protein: CASSLSPGGNEQYF
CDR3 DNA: TGCGCCAGCAGCTTGAGTCCAGGGGGCAACGAGCAGTACTTC

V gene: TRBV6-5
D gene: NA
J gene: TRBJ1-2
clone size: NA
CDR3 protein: CASSRRGAGGYTF
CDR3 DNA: TGTGCCAGCAGTAGACGGGGCGCTGGGGGCTACACCTTC

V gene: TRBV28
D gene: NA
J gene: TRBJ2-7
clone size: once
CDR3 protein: CASSSSTLLREQYF
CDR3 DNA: TGTGCCAGCAGTTCTAGTACCCTGCTTAGGGAGCAGTACTTC

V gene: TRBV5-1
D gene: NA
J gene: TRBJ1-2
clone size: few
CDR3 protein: CASSLDPRLDGYTF
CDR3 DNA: TGCGCCAGCAGCTTGGACCCCAGGCTAGATGGCTACACCTTC

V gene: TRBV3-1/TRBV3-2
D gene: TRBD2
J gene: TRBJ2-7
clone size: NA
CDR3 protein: CASSQVTSGIRYEQYF
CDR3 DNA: TGTGCCAGCAGCCAAGTAACTAGCGGGATTAGGTACGAGCAGTACTTC

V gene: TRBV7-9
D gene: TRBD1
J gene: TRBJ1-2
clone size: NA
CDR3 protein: CASPSDRAFDGYTF
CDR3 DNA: TGTGCCAGCCCCTCGGACAGGGCGTTCGATGGCTACACCTTC